This T cell receptor (beta chain) was observed in a study of cytomegalovirus exposure and HLA in healthy donors. Background on the study: Previous work identified 95 million to 140 million unique TCR beta sequences from 150 million to 200 million T cells. General study results and limits: In vitro, three CMV-associated chains proved specific for CMV antigens. For presence/absence analyses, sequencing depth was assumed to be roughly uniform across donors. Sequencing likely produced, as an artifact, a cluster of highly shared sequence variants.

Amplification used 60 Vbeta primers and 13 Jbeta primers. TCRdb keeps only in-frame clones here, not all; method: immunoSEQ multiplex PCR. The sample holds about 130,000 clones; roughly four fifths are singletons and the top ten take approximately 1%. Germline V lookup: CDR1 SQVTM, CDR2 ANQGSEA. Trimming cost V 8 bases and J 5 bases; bases outside gene matches: 5. There are 12 residues in the CDR3. As for this clone: No antigen is known for it.

The source is a boy younger than 18 in good health and CMV-seronegative. The J gene is TRBJ2-3, the V gene TRBV29-1; 9 bases line up with TRBD2. The sequenced sample was PBMCs. CDR3 loop: CSISGGQDTQYF. The CDR3 region has the DNA TGCAGCATCAGCGGGGGGCAAGATACGCAGTATTTT.